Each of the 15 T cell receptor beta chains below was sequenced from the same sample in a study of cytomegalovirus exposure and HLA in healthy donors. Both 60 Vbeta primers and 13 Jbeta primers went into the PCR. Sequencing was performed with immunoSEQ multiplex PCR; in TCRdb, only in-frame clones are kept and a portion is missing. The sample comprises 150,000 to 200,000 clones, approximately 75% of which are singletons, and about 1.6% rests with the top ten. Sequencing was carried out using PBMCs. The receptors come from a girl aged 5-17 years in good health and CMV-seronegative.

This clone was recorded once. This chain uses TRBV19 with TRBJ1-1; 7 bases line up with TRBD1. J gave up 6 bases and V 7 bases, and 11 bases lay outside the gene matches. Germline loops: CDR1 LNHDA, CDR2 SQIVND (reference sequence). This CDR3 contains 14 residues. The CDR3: CASTRNRGGAEAFF. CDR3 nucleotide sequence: TGTGCCAGTACCCGAAACAGGGGCGGCGCTGAAGCTTTCTTT. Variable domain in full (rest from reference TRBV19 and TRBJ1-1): DGGITQSPKYLFRKEGQNVTLSCEQNLNHDAMYWYRQDPGQGLRLIYYSQIVNDFQKGDIAEGYSVSREKKESFPLTVTSAQKNPTAFYLCASTRNRGGAEAFFGQGTRLTVV.

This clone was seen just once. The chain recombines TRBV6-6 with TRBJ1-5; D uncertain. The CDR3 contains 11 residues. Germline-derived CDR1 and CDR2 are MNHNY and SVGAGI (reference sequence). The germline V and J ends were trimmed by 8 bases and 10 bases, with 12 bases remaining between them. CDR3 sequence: CASGRRDPQHF. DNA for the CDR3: TGTGCCAGCGGACGGAGGGATCCCCAGCATTTT.

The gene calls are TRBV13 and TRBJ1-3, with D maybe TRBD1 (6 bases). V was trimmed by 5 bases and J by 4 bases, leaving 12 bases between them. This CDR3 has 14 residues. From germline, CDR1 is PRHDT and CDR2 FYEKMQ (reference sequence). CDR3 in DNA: TGTGCCAGCAGCCCTGGGGGCCGGGGAAACACCATATATTTT. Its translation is CASSPGGRGNTIYF.

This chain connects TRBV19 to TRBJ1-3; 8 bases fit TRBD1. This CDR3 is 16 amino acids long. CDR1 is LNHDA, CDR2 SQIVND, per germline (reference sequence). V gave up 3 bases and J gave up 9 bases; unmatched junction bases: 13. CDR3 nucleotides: TGTGCCAGTAGTATGGGGACAGGAAGAGCCAGCGGCACCATATATTTT. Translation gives CASSMGTGRASGTIYF.

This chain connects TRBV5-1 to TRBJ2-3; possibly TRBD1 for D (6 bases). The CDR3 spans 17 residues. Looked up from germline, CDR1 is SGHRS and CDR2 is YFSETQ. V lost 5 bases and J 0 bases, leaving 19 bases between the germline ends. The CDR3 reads CASRWDIRIPSTDTQYF. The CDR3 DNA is TGCGCCAGCAGATGGGACATCAGAATTCCTAGCACAGATACGCAGTATTTT.

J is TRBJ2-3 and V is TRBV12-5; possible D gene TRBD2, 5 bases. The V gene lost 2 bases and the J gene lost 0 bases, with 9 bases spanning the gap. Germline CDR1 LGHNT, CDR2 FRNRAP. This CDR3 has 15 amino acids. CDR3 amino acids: CASGLPRTSTDTQYF. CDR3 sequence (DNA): TGTGCTAGTGGTTTGCCCAGGACTAGCACAGATACGCAGTATTTT.

CDR3 amino acids: CASSQDLGGYNEQFF. CDR3 coding DNA: TGCGCCAGCAGCCAAGATCTAGGCGGTTACAATGAGCAGTTCTTC. The J gene is TRBJ2-1, the V gene TRBV4-1, with D unclear. The CDR3 has 15 amino acids. Trimming took off 0 bases at V and 4 bases at J, with 10 bases between the two ends. Germline V gene sequence: CDR1 MGHRA, CDR2 YSYEKL.

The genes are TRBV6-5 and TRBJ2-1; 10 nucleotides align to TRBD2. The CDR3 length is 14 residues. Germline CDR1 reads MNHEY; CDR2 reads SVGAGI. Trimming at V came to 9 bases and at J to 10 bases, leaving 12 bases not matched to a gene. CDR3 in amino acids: CASKSGGGVREQFF. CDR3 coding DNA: TGTGCCAGTAAAAGCGGGGGGGGAGTAAGAGAGCAGTTCTTC.

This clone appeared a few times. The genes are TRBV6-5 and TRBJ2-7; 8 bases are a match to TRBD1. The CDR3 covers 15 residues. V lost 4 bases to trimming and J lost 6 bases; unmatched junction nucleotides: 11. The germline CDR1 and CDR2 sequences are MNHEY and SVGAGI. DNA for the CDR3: TGTGCCAGCAGTTTCTTATCCGGGACAGGACGCGAGCAGTACTTC. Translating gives CASSFLSGTGREQYF.

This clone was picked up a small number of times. The DNA for the CDR3 is TGTGCCAGCAGCTCGGACAGGGTATTGGAGACCCAGTACTTC. Protein sequence: CASSSDRVLETQYF. This chain links TRBV13 with TRBJ2-5, with 8 positions matching TRBD1. Germline V gene data show CDR1 as PRHDT and CDR2 as FYEKMQ (reference sequence). There are 14 residues in the CDR3. With V trimmed by 4 bases and J by 5 bases, 6 bases remained unmatched.

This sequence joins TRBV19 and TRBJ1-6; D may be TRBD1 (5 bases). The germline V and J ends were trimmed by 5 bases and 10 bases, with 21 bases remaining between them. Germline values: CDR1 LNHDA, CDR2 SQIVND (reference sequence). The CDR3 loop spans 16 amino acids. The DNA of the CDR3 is TGTGCCAGTAGTCAAAACACGGCCAGGGAAGGCTCACCCCTCCACTTT. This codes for CASSQNTAREGSPLHF. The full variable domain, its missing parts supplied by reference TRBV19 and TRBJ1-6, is DGGITQSPKYLFRKEGQNVTLSCEQNLNHDAMYWYRQDPGQGLRLIYYSQIVNDFQKGDIAEGYSVSREKKESFPLTVTSAQKNPTAFYLCASSQNTAREGSPLHFGNGTRLTVT.

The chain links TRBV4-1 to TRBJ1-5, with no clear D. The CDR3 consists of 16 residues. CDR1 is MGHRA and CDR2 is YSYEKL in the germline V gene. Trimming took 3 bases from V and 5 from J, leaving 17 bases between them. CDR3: CASSQAADGSYQPQHF. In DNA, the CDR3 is TGCGCCAGCAGCCAGGCAGCGGACGGCAGCTATCAGCCCCAGCATTTT.

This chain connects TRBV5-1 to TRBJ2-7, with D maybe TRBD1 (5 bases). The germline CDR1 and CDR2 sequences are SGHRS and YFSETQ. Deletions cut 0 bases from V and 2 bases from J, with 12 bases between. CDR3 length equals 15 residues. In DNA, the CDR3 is TGCGCCAGCAGCTTGGCGCAGGGTTGGACCTACGAGCAGTACTTC. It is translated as CASSLAQGWTYEQYF.

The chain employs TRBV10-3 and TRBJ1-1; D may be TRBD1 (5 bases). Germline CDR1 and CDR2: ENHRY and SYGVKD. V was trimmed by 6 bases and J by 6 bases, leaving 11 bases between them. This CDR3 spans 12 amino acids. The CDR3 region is CAIRGVVAEAFF. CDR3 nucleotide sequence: TGTGCCATCAGAGGGGTGGTTGCTGAAGCTTTCTTT.

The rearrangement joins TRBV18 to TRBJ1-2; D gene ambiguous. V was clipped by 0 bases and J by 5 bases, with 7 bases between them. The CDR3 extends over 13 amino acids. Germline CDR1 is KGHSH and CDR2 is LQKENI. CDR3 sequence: CASSPPSEYGYTF. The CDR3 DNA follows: TGTGCCAGCTCACCACCGAGTGAGTATGGCTACACCTTC.